The T cell receptor beta chain under discussion was sequenced for a study of T-cell memory formation after mild COVID-19. Study-wide context: Clusters were largely donor specific.

TCRdb independently ran MiXCR on the 5' RACE reads; one entry per CDR3 protein. The sample consists of around 200,000 distinct CDR3 sequences, over 9% of them appearing once. The table lists this clonotype with a few counts. Antigen specificity is unknown. Findings of the study overall: Contracting clones localized mainly to CM and EM when CD4+ and mainly to EMRA when CD8+. Clones contracting over day 15 to 85 were CD4/CD8 balanced, with later expanders leaning CD4+.

This sequence was found in a man aged 18 to 30 who had mild COVID-19 (a few samples of this study predate the infection). Cell type and time point are not known. Sequencing was carried out using PBMCs or a T cell subset sorted from them (not recorded which).

CDR3 nucleotides: TGTGCCAGCAGTCCAGGTGGAGTCTCTGGAAACACCATATATTTT. Its protein product is CASSPGGVSGNTIYF. The chain carries TRBV27 and TRBJ1-3, with D unclear. V lost 5 bases and J lost 0, with 11 bases in between. There are 15 residues in the CDR3. The germline V gene has CDR1 MNHEY and CDR2 SMNVEV (reference sequence).